Described below is a single TCR beta chain sequence and its context. Its specificity is unknown. Assay used: immunoSEQ multiplex PCR; TCRdb lists only in-frame clones, some missing. The sample yields 20,000 to 30,000 clones, approximately 84% seen once. The CDR3 extends over 14 amino acids. Germline-derived CDR1 and CDR2 are SGDLS and YYNGEE. V shed 0 bases and J shed 3 bases, with 10 bases lying between them. The sample comes from a study of chemoradiotherapy in HPV16-positive cancers. Study background: Candidate HPV-specific T-cell clones and common TCR motifs came from functional assays in a couple of HPV16-positive patients.

General study points: Functional assays defining HPV-specific T cells used only a couple of HPV16-positive patients. During treatment, candidate HPV-specific clones and E7-related motifs expanded in tumor.

The receptor's source is a human donor with HPV-associated anogenital cancer. The specimen comprised blood, sampled from a patient who underwent chemoradiotherapy. V and J are TRBV9 and TRBJ2-7; D possibly corresponds to TRBD1 (6 bases). The CDR3 sequence is CASSVEDSGYEQYF. CDR3 DNA sequence: TGTGCCAGCAGCGTAGAGGACAGCGGCTACGAGCAGTACTTC.